These T cell receptor beta chains were read from a single sample in a study of T cells after yellow fever vaccination. TCRdb ran MiXCR on the 5' RACE reads and lists one entry per CDR3 protein. The sample lists tens of thousands of distinct CDR3 sequences, about 3.2% occurring once. The input for sequencing was PBMCs, either bulk or a sorted T-cell subset (CD4+, CD8+, memory, or dextramer-sorted; not recorded which), taken about 41 days after the first yellow fever vaccination. The source of these receptors is a man aged 18 to 29 who received the YFV17D yellow fever vaccine. Each CDR3 is given with its conserved first and last residue. Fields, in order: CDR3 protein, CDR3 DNA, clone size, J gene, V gene, CDR3 length, D gene. The D gene is left open where the match is weak. Clone sizes are given selectively: once, few, many, or a class where the clone is expanded.

CASSPGQGLITGELFF | TGTGCCAGCAGCCCCGGACAGGGGTTGATCACCGGGGAGCTGTTTTTT | many | TRBJ2-2 | TRBV3-1 | 16 | TRBD1
CASSYKGTGNTEAFF | TGTGCCAGCAGTTACAAAGGGACAGGGAACACTGAAGCTTTCTTT | many | TRBJ1-1 | TRBV6-5 | 15 | TRBD1
CASRADTDTQYF | TGTGCCAGCCGGGCGGACACAGATACGCAGTATTTT | many | TRBJ2-3 | TRBV7-2 | 12 | NA
CAISGGIAGDQETQYF | TGTGCCATCAGTGGGGGTATAGCGGGGGACCAAGAGACCCAGTACTTC | many | TRBJ2-5 | TRBV10-3 | 16 | TRBD2
CASSLVGGFGRETQYF | TGTGCCAGCAGCTTAGTTGGGGGGTTCGGTAGAGAGACCCAGTACTTC | many | TRBJ2-5 | TRBV7-2 | 16 | NA
CASSPGSSGANVLTF | TGTGCCAGCAGCCCCGGTTCGTCTGGGGCCAACGTCCTGACTTTC | many | TRBJ2-6 | TRBV7-2 | 15 | NA
CASSTENRDRGNTIYF | TGTGCCAGCAGTACGGAGAACCGGGACAGGGGAAACACCATATATTTT | many | TRBJ1-3 | TRBV21-1 | 16 | NA
CASRRSRGGRKYTGELFF | TGTGCCAGCAGACGGTCCAGGGGGGGCCGCAAGTACACCGGGGAGCTGTTTTTT | medium-sized | TRBJ2-2 | TRBV6-5 | 18 | NA
CASSLGQGPQKTQYF | TGTGCCAGCAGTCTAGGCCAGGGACCACAAAAGACCCAGTACTTC | many | TRBJ2-5 | TRBV11-2 | 15 | NA
CAWSSSYNSPLHF | TGTGCCTGGAGCAGCTCCTATAATTCACCCCTCCACTTT | many | TRBJ1-6 | TRBV30 | 13 | NA
CASSLASESGELFF | TGTGCTAGCAGCTTAGCTAGCGAGTCCGGGGAGCTGTTTTTT | many | TRBJ2-2 | TRBV7-7 | 14 | NA
CASSYQDLNTEAFF | TGTGCCAGCAGTTACCAGGATCTGAACACTGAAGCTTTCTTT | NA | TRBJ1-1 | TRBV6-5 | 14 | NA
CASSSPLTGWDIQYF | TGTGCCAGCAGTTCCCCTCTGACAGGGTGGGACATTCAGTACTTC | few | TRBJ2-4 | TRBV12-3/TRBV12-4 | 15 | TRBD1
CASSTGTVTGELFF | TGTGCCAGCAGCACCGGGACGGTCACCGGGGAGCTGTTTTTT | many | TRBJ2-2 | TRBV7-2 | 14 | NA
CASSTQGGAGSPLHF | TGTGCCAGCAGCACTCAGGGGGGGGCTGGTTCACCCCTCCACTTT | many | TRBJ1-6 | TRBV7-2 | 15 | TRBD1
CASSLIGLDGETQYF | TGTGCCAGCAGCTTAATAGGGCTGGATGGAGAGACCCAGTACTTC | many | TRBJ2-5 | TRBV7-3 | 15 | NA
CASSAKPSGGYTDTQYF | TGTGCCAGCAGCGCCAAACCTAGCGGGGGGTACACAGATACGCAGTATTTT | many | TRBJ2-3 | TRBV7-9 | 17 | TRBD2
CASSLSVGTGAIETQYF | TGTGCCAGCAGCTTATCGGTTGGGACAGGGGCTATCGAGACCCAGTACTTC | many | TRBJ2-5 | TRBV7-9 | 17 | TRBD1
CASSQPLRGGGETQYF | TGCGCCAGCAGCCAACCCTTGCGCGGGGGCGGGGAGACCCAGTACTTC | many | TRBJ2-5 | TRBV4-1 | 16 | NA
CASSQGRDRGHNSPLHF | TGTGCCAGCAGCCAAGGCCGGGACAGGGGGCATAATTCACCCCTCCACTTT | many | TRBJ1-6 | TRBV4-2 | 17 | TRBD1
CSARAFQGYNEQFF | TGCAGTGCTAGGGCCTTTCAGGGTTACAATGAGCAGTTCTTC | many | TRBJ2-1 | TRBV20-1 | 14 | NA
CASSLARETQYF | TGCGCCAGCAGCTTAGCAAGGGAGACCCAGTACTTC | many | TRBJ2-5 | TRBV5-1 | 12 | NA
CASSYAIQRDEQFF | TGTGCCAGTAGTTATGCTATTCAACGGGATGAGCAGTTCTTC | many | TRBJ2-1 | TRBV19 | 14 | NA
CASSERVSYGELFF | TGTGCCAGCAGCGAGAGGGTGTCGTACGGGGAGCTGTTTTTT | many | TRBJ2-2 | TRBV7-8 | 14 | NA
CASSIRVYSYEQYF | TGTGCCAGTAGTATACGTGTATACTCCTACGAGCAGTACTTC | many | TRBJ2-7 | TRBV19 | 14 | NA
CASRLQYRANTEAFF | TGTGCCAGCAGGCTGCAGTACAGGGCTAACACTGAAGCTTTCTTT | NA | TRBJ1-1 | TRBV6-1 | 15 | NA
CASSPPGTANNEQFF | TGTGCCAGCAGCCCGCCCGGGACAGCCAACAATGAGCAGTTCTTC | many | TRBJ2-1 | TRBV7-9 | 15 | TRBD1
CASSDEMAGANVLTF | TGTGCCAGCAGTGATGAGATGGCTGGGGCCAACGTCCTGACTTTC | many | TRBJ2-6 | TRBV2 | 15 | NA
CASSPPSRSSYEQYF | TGTGCCAGCTCACCACCGAGCAGGAGCTCCTACGAGCAGTACTTC | many | TRBJ2-7 | TRBV18 | 15 | NA
CASSQELGIQRGMGTDTQYF | TGCGCCAGCAGCCAAGAGTTAGGGATTCAGAGAGGTATGGGCACAGATACGCAGTATTTT | many | TRBJ2-3 | TRBV4-3 | 20 | NA
CASSASTGGNYGYTF | TGTGCCAGCAGCGCATCGACAGGGGGCAACTATGGCTACACCTTC | many | TRBJ1-2 | TRBV9 | 15 | TRBD1
CASSGRGVGAKNIQYF | TGCGCCAGCAGCGGTCGTGGGGTTGGCGCCAAAAACATTCAGTACTTC | many | TRBJ2-4 | TRBV5-1 | 16 | NA
CSAARGQGSSDEQFF | TGCAGTGCGGCAAGGGGACAGGGGAGCAGCGATGAGCAGTTCTTC | many | TRBJ2-1 | TRBV20-1 | 15 | TRBD1
CASSLGLLNTEAFF | TGTGCCAGCAGCTTGGGGCTACTGAACACTGAAGCTTTCTTT | few | TRBJ1-1 | TRBV5-4 | 14 | NA
CASSRGLAGGQETQYF | TGTGCCAGCAGCCGCGGACTAGCGGGGGGACAAGAGACCCAGTACTTC | many | TRBJ2-5 | TRBV3-1 | 16 | TRBD2
CSARDSQGINTIYF | TGCAGTGCTAGAGATAGCCAGGGAATAAACACCATATATTTT | many | TRBJ1-3 | TRBV20-1 | 14 | NA
CASSAFPLAEQYF | TGTGCCAGCAGCGCCTTCCCCCTAGCGGAGCAGTACTTC | many | TRBJ2-7 | TRBV7-3 | 13 | NA
CATSLTGGYNEQFF | TGTGCCACCAGTCTAACAGGCGGATACAATGAGCAGTTCTTC | many | TRBJ2-1 | TRBV24-1 | 14 | NA
CASSPQGARNEKLFF | TGTGCCAGCAGTCCTCAGGGGGCGAGAAATGAAAAACTGTTTTTT | many | TRBJ1-4 | TRBV7-9 | 15 | TRBD1
CASSPQNTDTQYF | TGTGCCAGCAGCCCACAGAATACAGATACGCAGTATTTT | many | TRBJ2-3 | TRBV7-9 | 13 | NA
CTFSLRGMGDTEAFF | TGTACCTTCAGTCTACGGGGTATGGGGGACACTGAAGCTTTCTTT | NA | TRBJ1-1 | TRBV2 | 15 | NA
CASSVGQGGGDEQFF | TGTGCCAGCAGTGTAGGACAGGGAGGGGGGGATGAGCAGTTCTTC | many | TRBJ2-1 | TRBV2 | 15 | NA
CASSPGQMNTEAFF | TGTGCCAGCTCACCTGGACAGATGAACACTGAAGCTTTCTTT | many | TRBJ1-1 | TRBV18 | 14 | NA
CASSPSWDRLGNQPQHF | TGTGCCAGCAGCCCTTCGTGGGACCGACTCGGCAATCAGCCCCAGCATTTT | many | TRBJ1-5 | TRBV12-3/TRBV12-4 | 17 | NA
CSAPGRGYNEQFF | TGCAGTGCTCCGGGACGGGGATACAATGAGCAGTTCTTC | many | TRBJ2-1 | TRBV20-1 | 13 | NA
CASSVRRLRGTQYF | TGTGCCAGCAGCGTACGGCGGTTGAGGGGTACGCAGTATTTT | many | TRBJ2-3 | TRBV5-6 | 14 | NA
CASSPDRGMGGHF | TGTGCCAGCAGTCCGGACAGGGGCATGGGTGGGCATTTT | many | TRBJ1-5 | TRBV12-3/TRBV12-4 | 13 | TRBD1
CASSLGAGRETQYF | TGTGCCAGCAGCTTAGGAGCGGGGCGAGAGACCCAGTACTTC | many | TRBJ2-5 | TRBV7-9 | 14 | TRBD2
CASSQPGLGRNEQFF | TGTGCCAGCAGCCAACCGGGACTAGGTCGGAATGAGCAGTTCTTC | many | TRBJ2-1 | TRBV3-1 | 15 | TRBD2
CASSPRRVPDQPQHF | TGTGCCAGCAGTCCCCGGAGGGTCCCCGATCAGCCCCAGCATTTT | many | TRBJ1-5 | TRBV6-5 | 15 | NA
CSAHHSPGPNTGELFF | TGCAGTGCTCACCACTCCCCGGGGCCCAACACCGGGGAGCTGTTTTTT | many | TRBJ2-2 | TRBV20-1 | 16 | NA
CASSLDRGVGEAFF | TGTGCCAGCAGTTTGGACAGGGGCGTGGGTGAAGCTTTCTTT | many | TRBJ1-1 | TRBV7-2 | 14 | TRBD1
CASSLARREETQYF | TGTGCCAGCAGCTTGGCCCGCCGGGAAGAGACCCAGTACTTC | many | TRBJ2-5 | TRBV5-4 | 14 | NA
CASSNQGATDTQYF | TGTGCCAGCAGTAACCAGGGGGCCACAGATACGCAGTATTTT | many | TRBJ2-3 | TRBV6-5 | 14 | TRBD1
CASSHDADGNYGYTF | TGTGCCAGCAGCCACGATGCGGACGGAAACTATGGCTACACCTTC | many | TRBJ1-2 | TRBV3-1 | 15 | NA
CASSQDQGGGLDETQYF | TGTGCCAGCAGCCAAGATCAGGGCGGGGGCCTTGATGAGACCCAGTACTTC | many | TRBJ2-5 | TRBV4-2 | 17 | NA
CSARDPLAGANNEQFF | TGCAGTGCTAGAGATCCTTTGGCGGGGGCCAACAATGAGCAGTTCTTC | many | TRBJ2-1 | TRBV20-1 | 16 | NA
CASRATGMGHNQPQHF | TGTGCCAGCAGAGCAACCGGGATGGGCCACAATCAGCCCCAGCATTTT | many | TRBJ1-5 | TRBV21-1 | 16 | NA